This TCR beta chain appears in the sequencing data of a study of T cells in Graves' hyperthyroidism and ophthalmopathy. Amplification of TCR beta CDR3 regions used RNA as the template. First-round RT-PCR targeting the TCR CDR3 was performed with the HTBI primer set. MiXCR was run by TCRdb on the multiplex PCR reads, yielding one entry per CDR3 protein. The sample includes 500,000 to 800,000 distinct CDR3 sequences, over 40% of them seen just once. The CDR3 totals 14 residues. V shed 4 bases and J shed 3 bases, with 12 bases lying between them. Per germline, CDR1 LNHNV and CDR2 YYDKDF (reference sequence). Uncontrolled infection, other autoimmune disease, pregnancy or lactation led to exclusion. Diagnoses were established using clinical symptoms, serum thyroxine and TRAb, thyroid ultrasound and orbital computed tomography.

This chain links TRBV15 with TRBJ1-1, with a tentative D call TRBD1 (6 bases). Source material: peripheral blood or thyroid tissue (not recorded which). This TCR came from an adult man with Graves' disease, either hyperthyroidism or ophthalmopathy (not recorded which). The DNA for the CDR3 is TGTGCCACCAGCATATGCAGGGGAGACACTGAAGCTTTCTTT. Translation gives CATSICRGDTEAFF. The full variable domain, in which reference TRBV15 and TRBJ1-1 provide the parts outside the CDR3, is DAMVIQNPRYQVTQFGKPVTLSCSQTLNHNVMYWYQQKSSQAPKLLFHYYDKDFNNEADTPDNFQSRRPNTSFCFLDIRSPGLGDTAMYLCATSICRGDTEAFFGQGTRLTVV.